These 21 T cell receptor beta chains were sequenced from one sample in a study of cytomegalovirus exposure and HLA in healthy donors. Primers for the PCR totalled 60 Vbeta and 13 Jbeta. Clones were read by immunoSEQ multiplex PCR, and TCRdb kept only the in-frame ones, dropping some. The sample lists about 210,000 clones; over 70% were seen once. Input material: PBMCs. The receptors originated from a man between 35 and 55 years old in good health and CMV-seropositive.

The chain employs TRBV30 and TRBJ1-3; D gene ambiguous. The V gene's germline CDR1 is GTSNPN and CDR2 SVGIG (reference sequence). The CDR3 runs 14 residues. The ends were cut back, 2 bases at V and 0 bases at J, with 8 bases in the middle. CDR3 coding DNA: TGTGCCTGGAGTTCTGTACACTCTGGAAACACCATATATTTT. Amino acids: CAWSSVHSGNTIYF.

The CDR3 DNA reads as TGTGCCAGCAGTACCCAGCAGGGGGCCTACAATGAGCAGTTCTTC. Translated, it gives CASSTQQGAYNEQFF. The chain has TRBV6-5 and TRBJ2-1; 7 nucleotides match TRBD1. CDR3 length: 15 residues. After removal of 5 bases from V and 2 bases from J, the junction contained 6 bases not matched to a gene. Germline V gene data show CDR1 as MNHEY and CDR2 as SVGAGI.

The chain carries TRBV9 and TRBJ1-3, with D uncertain. The V and J ends lost 0 bases and 0 bases respectively, with 7 bases between them. Germline loops: CDR1 SGDLS, CDR2 YYNGEE. The CDR3 length is 15 residues. Here the CDR3 DNA reads TGTGCCAGCAGCGTAGCGGGGTTCTCTGGAAACACCATATATTTT. Translated: CASSVAGFSGNTIYF.

This clone was seen a single time. The chain links TRBV29-1 to TRBJ2-2; a weak D match, TRBD1 (5 bases). CDR1 is SQVTM and CDR2 is ANQGSEA in the germline V gene. The CDR3 has 16 amino acids. V was shortened by 6 bases and J by 0 bases, with 17 bases between the two germline ends. CDR3 sequence (DNA): TGCAGCGTGGACAAGATTTCCGGTGCGAACACCGGGGAGCTGTTTTTT. Its protein product is CSVDKISGANTGELFF.

The V and J genes are TRBV4-3 and TRBJ2-3, with TRBD1 matching 7 bases. Germline V lookup: CDR1 LGHNA, CDR2 YSLEER. The CDR3 has 16 amino acids. V lost 1 base and J lost 4; bases outside the gene matches: 8. The CDR3 DNA sequence: TGCGCCAGCAGCCAAGCGTTGGGGCAGGGGGCAGATACGCAGTATTTT. Translating it yields CASSQALGQGADTQYF.

The chain uses TRBV5-1 and TRBJ1-5; possibly TRBD1 for D (6 bases). V shed 5 bases and J shed 0 bases, with 9 bases lying between them. The CDR3 contains 14 residues. Germline V gene sequence: CDR1 SGHRS, CDR2 YFSETQ. This CDR3 reads CASSPGDSNQPQHF. CDR3 nucleotide sequence: TGCGCCAGCAGTCCAGGGGATAGCAATCAGCCCCAGCATTTT.

DNA for the CDR3: TGTGCCAGCAGCTTAGGGACTGGGATGGATACGCAGTATTTT. Its protein product is CASSLGTGMDTQYF. This rearrangement joins TRBV7-6 to TRBJ2-3; perhaps TRBD2 as D (5 bases). The CDR3 loop spans 14 amino acids. V was cut by 1 base and J by 6 bases, with 11 bases left in between. Germline CDR1 reads SGHVS; CDR2 reads FNYEAQ.

V usage is TRBV4-1 and J usage is TRBJ1-3; D is unresolved. The CDR3 is made up of 14 amino acids. The V gene's germline CDR1 is MGHRA and CDR2 YSYEKL. Trimming removed 1 base at V and 4 bases at J, with 8 bases between. Written as DNA, the CDR3 is TGCGCCAGCAGCCAAGTGGGCCCAGGAAACACCATATATTTT. This codes for CASSQVGPGNTIYF.

CDR3 in DNA: TGTGCCAGCTCAACCCTTCGAGGGTGGGGGCCCGATGGCACTGAAGCTTTCTTT. Protein: CASSTLRGWGPDGTEAFF. This rearrangement joins TRBV18 to TRBJ1-1; the D gene is possibly TRBD1 (6 bases). The CDR3 covers 18 residues. The V end was cut by 5 bases, the J end by 4 bases, with 26 bases between. Germline CDR1 and CDR2: KGHSH and LQKENI.

This clone has only one observation. The V and J genes are TRBV18 and TRBJ1-4; TRBD1 might be the D (6 bases). The CDR3 length is 14 residues. Trimming left V 4 bases short and J 5 bases short, with 11 bases between. From germline, CDR1 is KGHSH and CDR2 LQKENI. The CDR3 protein is CASSQDRQNEKLFF. Written as DNA, the CDR3 is TGTGCCAGCTCACAAGACAGGCAAAATGAAAAACTGTTTTTT.

CDR3 sequence (DNA): TGTGCCAGCAGCGTAGGAGCCGAACCCAACACAGATACGCAGTATTTT. It encodes CASSVGAEPNTDTQYF. The genes are TRBV9 and TRBJ2-3, with D unresolved. V was cut by 0 bases and J by 2 bases, with 13 bases left in between. The CDR3 extends over 16 amino acids. Germline CDR1 is SGDLS and CDR2 is YYNGEE.

As concerns this clone: The sample contains more than one DNA sequence encoding this CDR3. The chain carries TRBV5-1 and TRBJ1-1; D remains ambiguous. CDR1 SGHRS and CDR2 YFSETQ come from the germline V gene. The CDR3 runs 14 residues. V gave up 0 bases and J gave up 5 bases, with 11 bases separating them. CDR3 in DNA: TGCGCCAGCAGCTTGGAGGGAGGCCGAACTGAAGCTTTCTTT. Its protein is CASSLEGGRTEAFF.

This chain uses TRBV7-9 with TRBJ2-1; 9 bases line up with TRBD2. Germline CDR1 SEHNR, CDR2 FQNEAQ (reference sequence). The CDR3 is made up of 19 amino acids. J lost 0 bases, V lost 5 bases, and 14 bases had no gene match. The CDR3 is CASSPNRRLAASSYNEQFF. The CDR3 DNA is TGTGCCAGCAGCCCAAACAGGAGACTAGCGGCAAGCTCCTACAATGAGCAGTTCTTC.

The CDR3 coding sequence is TGTGCCAGCAGTGAAACCAGGGTGGGTCAGCCCCAGCATTTT. It translates to CASSETRVGQPQHF. V is TRBV25-1 and J is TRBJ1-5; possible D gene TRBD1, 5 bases. Germline V gene data show CDR1 as MGHDK and CDR2 as SYGVNS. V was cut by 2 bases and J by 6 bases, with 11 bases left in between. The CDR3 sequence is 14 residues long.

This chain uses TRBV18 with TRBJ2-2; D is possibly TRBD2 (6 bases). The V and J ends lost 5 bases and 0 bases respectively, with 10 bases between them. The germline CDR1 and CDR2 sequences are KGHSH and LQKENI. This CDR3 comprises 15 residues. The DNA for the CDR3 is TGTGCCAGCTCAGCTCTAGCGCCGAACACCGGGGAGCTGTTTTTT. Amino acid sequence: CASSALAPNTGELFF.

The gene calls are TRBV7-3 and TRBJ2-1; TRBD2 matches at 12 bases. Germline CDR1 reads SGHTA; CDR2 reads FQGTGA. CDR3 length: 17 residues. With V trimmed by 1 base and J by 7 bases, 8 bases remained unmatched. The CDR3 DNA reads as TGTGCCAGCAGCTTAAAGTCTAGCGGGAGGGGGGGAAATGAGCAGTTCTTC. This gives the protein CASSLKSSGRGGNEQFF.

The chain joins TRBV9 to TRBJ2-1; 7 positions agree with TRBD2. The V gene end was trimmed by 2 bases and the J gene end by 5 bases; junction bases not matched to a gene: 7. CDR1 and CDR2 (germline): SGDLS, YYNGEE. This CDR3 is 15 amino acids long. The CDR3: CASSVSAGANNEQFF. Written as DNA, the CDR3 is TGTGCCAGCAGCGTGTCCGCGGGAGCTAACAATGAGCAGTTCTTC.

This chain uses TRBV5-1 with TRBJ2-1; TRBD2 aligns across 11 bases. The CDR3 contains 16 residues. Germline V lookup: CDR1 SGHRS, CDR2 YFSETQ. The trim removed 4 bases at V and 10 bases at J, leaving 13 bases unmatched. The CDR3 nucleotides read TGCGCCAGCAGCCCTGGACTAGCGGGCTCAACCGGAGAGCAGTTCTTC. Translating it yields CASSPGLAGSTGEQFF.

On this clone: Different DNA sequences within this sample yield the same CDR3. The rearrangement uses TRBV9 and TRBJ2-7; perhaps TRBD2 as D (6 bases). Germline V gene data show CDR1 as SGDLS and CDR2 as YYNGEE. Trimming left V 0 bases short and J 4 bases short, with 14 bases between. The CDR3 is 15 residues long. CDR3 region: CASSVGGTGGYEQYF. In nucleotides, the CDR3 is TGTGCCAGCAGCGTAGGAGGGACTGGAGGATACGAGCAGTACTTC. Filled out from reference TRBV9 and TRBJ2-7, the complete variable domain reads DSGVTQTPKHLITATGQRVTLRCSPRSGDLSVYWYQQSLDQGLQFLIQYYNGEERAKGNILERFSAQQFPDLHSELNLSSLELGDSALYFCASSVGGTGGYEQYFGPGTRLTVT.

V usage is TRBV19 and J usage is TRBJ1-5, with D unresolved. This CDR3 region has 14 residues. V lost 5 bases to trimming and J lost 6 bases, with 14 bases between them. Germline assignment: CDR1 LNHDA and CDR2 SQIVND (reference sequence). In nucleotides, the CDR3 is TGTGCCAGTAGTGGAAGTAGGAGTTTTCAGCCCCAGCATTTT. Protein product: CASSGSRSFQPQHF.

The chain couples TRBV27 to TRBJ1-4, with D hard to call. Germline assignment: CDR1 MNHEY and CDR2 SMNVEV (reference sequence). The ends were cut back, 8 bases at V and 6 bases at J, with 13 bases in the middle. This CDR3 contains 13 residues. The CDR3, as DNA: TGTGCCAGCCGGCGAGGTATTCATGAAAAACTGTTTTTT. Protein: CASRRGIHEKLFF.